A single sample is the source of the 21 T cell receptor beta chains below, sequenced in a study of blood T cell repertoires in COVID-19. The table came from immunoSEQ multiplex PCR; TCRdb's copy has only in-frame clones and leaves some out. The sample includes 200,000 to 300,000 clones, over 70% of them seen just once. Sequencing used peripheral blood. The receptors here all came from a human donor in a cohort sampled during active COVID-19.

This clone appeared a single time. The V gene is TRBV28, the J gene TRBJ1-4; D may be TRBD1 (6 bases). The CDR3 length is 14 residues. The germline V gene has CDR1 MDHEN and CDR2 SYDVKM. Trimming shortened V by 1 base and J by 7 bases, and 10 bases separated the two germline ends. CDR3 coding DNA: TGTGCCAGCAGTTTATCCGGGACACTTGAAAAACTGTTTTTT. It is translated as CASSLSGTLEKLFF.

In this sample, this clone turned up once. The rearrangement uses TRBV19 and TRBJ1-2; D ambiguous. The CDR3 runs 15 residues. Trimming removed 5 bases at V and 4 bases at J, with 17 bases between. CDR1 and CDR2 from the germline V gene are LNHDA and SQIVND (reference sequence). The CDR3: CASSGEGEISYGYTF. The CDR3 region has the DNA TGTGCCAGTAGTGGCGAGGGAGAAATCAGCTATGGCTACACCTTC. Filled out from reference TRBV19 and TRBJ1-2, the complete variable domain reads DGGITQSPKYLFRKEGQNVTLSCEQNLNHDAMYWYRQDPGQGLRLIYYSQIVNDFQKGDIAEGYSVSREKKESFPLTVTSAQKNPTAFYLCASSGEGEISYGYTFGSGTRLTVV.

The chain employs TRBV5-4 and TRBJ2-7; 7 bases agree with TRBD2. V lost 4 bases, J lost 2 bases, and 12 bases stayed unmatched. This CDR3 contains 16 residues. The germline V gene encodes CDR1 SGHNT and CDR2 YYREEE (reference sequence). The CDR3 region has the DNA TGTGCCAGCAGCCTCTTGGCTAGCGGAGCTACCTACGAGCAGTACTTC. It yields the protein CASSLLASGATYEQYF.

The chain is built from TRBV5-1 and TRBJ1-2; D unclear. The germline CDR1 and CDR2 sequences are SGHRS and YFSETQ. Trimming took off 5 bases at V and 5 bases at J, with 16 bases between the two ends. The CDR3 is 14 amino acids. CDR3 sequence (DNA): TGCGCCAGCAGGGGAGGGCTTTTAGGGTATGGCTACACCTTC. Amino acid sequence: CASRGGLLGYGYTF.

The V gene is TRBV6-6, the J gene TRBJ1-5; D possibly corresponds to TRBD1 (6 bases). CDR3 length equals 14 residues. Trimming shortened V by 2 bases and J by 4 bases, and 9 bases separated the two germline ends. Germline CDR1 reads MNHNY; CDR2 reads SVGAGI (reference sequence). Written as DNA, the CDR3 is TGTGCCAGCAGTTACCCGAGGGGGAATCAGCCCCAGCATTTT. Translating gives CASSYPRGNQPQHF.

The chain joins TRBV2 to TRBJ2-5; the match to TRBD1 covers 11 bases. The V gene's germline CDR1 is SNHLY and CDR2 FYNNEI. V lost 4 bases to trimming and J lost 4 bases; unmatched junction nucleotides: 2. The CDR3 is 14 amino acids. CDR3 loop: CASSGDRGGETQYF. Written as DNA, the CDR3 is TGTGCCAGCAGTGGGGACAGGGGGGGAGAGACCCAGTACTTC.

The chain uses TRBV5-1 and TRBJ2-6; TRBD1 matches at 7 bases. J gave up 2 bases and V 4 bases, and 6 bases lay outside the gene matches. CDR1 is SGHRS, CDR2 YFSETQ, per germline. CDR3 size: 16 residues. The CDR3: CASSTTTGTGANVLTF. Here the CDR3 DNA reads TGCGCCAGCAGCACAACGACAGGGACTGGGGCCAACGTCCTGACTTTC.

This chain connects TRBV6-4 to TRBJ1-1; TRBD1 might be the D (6 bases). Trimming took off 3 bases at V and 11 bases at J, with 16 bases between the two ends. The germline gives CDR1 MRHNA, CDR2 SNTAGT. The CDR3 is 13 residues long. The CDR3, as DNA: TGTGCCAGCAGTGAGACTTTACAGGGACGCGCTTTCTTT. Its protein is CASSETLQGRAFF.

V gene TRBV5-1 combines with J gene TRBJ1-2; 12 bases line up with TRBD1. J gave up 7 bases and V 4 bases, and 5 bases lay outside the gene matches. This CDR3 comprises 14 residues. In germline, CDR1 is SGHRS, CDR2 YFSETQ. CDR3 loop: CASSAGQGAVGYTF. The CDR3 DNA is TGCGCCAGCAGCGCGGGACAGGGGGCAGTTGGCTACACCTTC. Full variable domain (remainder filled in from reference TRBV5-1 and TRBJ1-2): KAGVTQTPRYLIKTRGQQVTLSCSPISGHRSVSWYQQTPGQGLQFLFEYFSETQRNKGNFPGRFSGRQFSNSRSEMNVSTLELGDSALYLCASSAGQGAVGYTFGSGTRLTVV.

The rearrangement uses TRBV27 and TRBJ2-1, with 9 bases matching TRBD2. CDR1 and CDR2 from the germline V gene are MNHEY and SMNVEV (reference sequence). Trimming took 2 bases from V and 5 from J; bases not matched to a gene: 16. The length of the CDR3 is 19 residues. The CDR3 region is CASSLNIFRLAGFNNEQFF. The CDR3 bases are TGTGCCAGCAGTTTAAATATCTTCCGCCTAGCGGGATTCAACAATGAGCAGTTCTTC.

The gene calls are TRBV2 and TRBJ2-2, with D maybe TRBD2 (6 bases). Per germline, CDR1 SNHLY and CDR2 FYNNEI. The CDR3 loop spans 14 amino acids. Deletions cut 5 bases from V and 4 bases from J, with 11 bases between. The chain's CDR3 is CASSPVGGTGELFF. Here the CDR3 DNA reads TGTGCCAGCAGTCCCGTCGGGGGCACCGGGGAGCTGTTTTTT.

The CDR3 DNA follows: TGTGCCAGCAGCTTACCAGGGGAATTGGCCCATACCTACGAGCAGTACTTC. This translates into CASSLPGELAHTYEQYF. The chain is built from TRBV5-4 and TRBJ2-7; possibly TRBD1 for D (6 bases). The CDR3 totals 17 residues. V was pared by 2 bases and J by 2 bases, with 20 bases between. Germline loops: CDR1 SGHNT, CDR2 YYREEE (reference sequence).

V usage is TRBV9 and J usage is TRBJ2-7; 7 nucleotides line up with TRBD1. After removal of 5 bases from V and 2 bases from J, the junction contained 7 bases not matched to a gene. CDR1 and CDR2 (germline): SGDLS, YYNGEE. CDR3 length equals 14 residues. The CDR3 region has the DNA TGTGCCAGCAGTAAGGGCAGGGGGACCTACGAGCAGTACTTC. As protein: CASSKGRGTYEQYF.

The rearrangement uses TRBV20-1 and TRBJ2-5; 11 bases are a match to TRBD2. Germline V gene data show CDR1 as DFQATT and CDR2 as SNEGSKA (reference sequence). J gave up 5 bases and V 3 bases, and 11 bases lay outside the gene matches. CDR3 length: 16 amino acids. The CDR3 DNA reads TGCAGTGCTAGTGAAATAGCGGGAGGGCCTAAGGAGACCCAGTACTTC. It translates to CSASEIAGGPKETQYF.

This chain connects TRBV4-1 to TRBJ2-6; D ambiguous. The CDR3 length is 17 residues. CDR1 is MGHRA, CDR2 YSYEKL, per germline. Trimming stripped 0 bases from V and 0 bases from J, with 9 bases between. The CDR3 here is CASSQDSTFSGANVLTF. CDR3 sequence (DNA): TGCGCCAGCAGCCAAGATTCGACTTTCTCTGGGGCCAACGTCCTGACTTTC.

In this sample, this clone turned up a few times. The rearrangement links TRBV7-2 to TRBJ2-7; perhaps TRBD2 as D (7 bases). The germline CDR1 and CDR2 sequences are SGHTA and FQGNSA. The V end was cut by 3 bases, the J end by 6 bases, with 12 bases between. This CDR3 comprises 13 residues. CDR3 residues: CASSFGRGVEQYF. CDR3 bases: TGTGCCAGCAGCTTTGGGAGGGGGGTCGAGCAGTACTTC. Together with reference TRBV7-2 and TRBJ2-7, the CDR3 gives the full variable domain: GAGVSQSPSNKVTEKGKDVELRCDPISGHTALYWYRQSLGQGLEFLIYFQGNSAPDKSGLPSDRFSAERTGGSVSTLTIQRTQQEDSAVYLCASSFGRGVEQYFGPGTRLTVT.

The chain recombines TRBV10-1 with TRBJ2-1, with 12 nucleotides matching TRBD2. The CDR3 loop spans 16 amino acids. Per germline, CDR1 WNHNN and CDR2 SYGVQD (reference sequence). The V gene end was trimmed by 8 bases and the J gene end by 5 bases; junction bases not matched to a gene: 10. The CDR3 loop reads CASALAGGPPHNEQFF. For the CDR3, the DNA is TGCGCCAGCGCCCTAGCGGGAGGGCCCCCCCACAATGAGCAGTTCTTC.

The CDR3 reads CASSLASDSTDTQYF. The CDR3, as DNA: TGTGCCAGCAGCTTAGCCAGCGACAGCACAGATACGCAGTATTTT. The rearrangement joins TRBV7-8 to TRBJ2-3, with D uncertain. Germline CDR1 reads SGHVS; CDR2 reads FQNEAQ. This CDR3 contains 15 residues. V was shortened by 0 bases and J by 0 bases, with 7 bases between the two germline ends.

As regards this clone: At one boundary the junction diverges from the germline segment, which might be a read error. The V call is TRBV7-7, the J call TRBJ2-2, with TRBD1 matching over 9 bases. Germline V CDR1 and CDR2: SSHAT, FNYEAQ (reference sequence). This CDR3 comprises 16 residues. CDR3 DNA: TGTGCTAGCACCCCGTTGGGACAGGGGAACACCGGGGAGCTGTTTTTT. It translates to CASTPLGQGNTGELFF.

This chain joins TRBV7-8 and TRBJ2-5, with D perhaps matching TRBD2 (5 bases). The CDR3 has 16 amino acids. Trimming left V 0 bases short and J 4 bases short, with 15 bases between. Germline CDR1 is SGHVS and CDR2 is FQNEAQ. The CDR3: CASSLASPGMGETQYF. DNA for the CDR3: TGTGCCAGCAGCTTAGCCTCACCGGGGATGGGAGAGACCCAGTACTTC.

This clone was detected ten times or more. J is TRBJ2-2 and V is TRBV15; 8 bases align to TRBD1. The CDR3 loop spans 17 amino acids. CDR1 LNHNV and CDR2 YYDKDF come from the germline V gene (reference sequence). V gave up 5 bases and J gave up 1 base; unmatched junction bases: 9. The chain's CDR3 is CATSRVTGTGNTGELFF. CDR3 DNA sequence: TGTGCCACCAGCCGGGTAACCGGGACAGGGAACACCGGGGAGCTGTTTTTT. Together with reference TRBV15 and TRBJ2-2, the CDR3 gives the full variable domain: DAMVIQNPRYQVTQFGKPVTLSCSQTLNHNVMYWYQQKSSQAPKLLFHYYDKDFNNEADTPDNFQSRRPNTSFCFLDIRSPGLGDTAMYLCATSRVTGTGNTGELFFGEGSRLTVL.